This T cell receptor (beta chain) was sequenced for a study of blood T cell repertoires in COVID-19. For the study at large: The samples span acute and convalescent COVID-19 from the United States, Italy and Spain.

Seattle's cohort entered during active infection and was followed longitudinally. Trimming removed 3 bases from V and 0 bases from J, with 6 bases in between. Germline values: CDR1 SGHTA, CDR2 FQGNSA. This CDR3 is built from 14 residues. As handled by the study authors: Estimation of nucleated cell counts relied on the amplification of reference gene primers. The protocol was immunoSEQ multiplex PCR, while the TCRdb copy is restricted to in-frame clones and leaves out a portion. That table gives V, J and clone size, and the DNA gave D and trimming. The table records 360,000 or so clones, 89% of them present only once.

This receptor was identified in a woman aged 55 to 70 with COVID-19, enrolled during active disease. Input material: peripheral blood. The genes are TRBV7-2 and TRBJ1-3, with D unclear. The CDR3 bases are TGTGCCAGCAGCTTCGATAGCTCTGGAAACACCATATATTTT. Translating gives CASSFDSSGNTIYF.